The clone carrying this T cell receptor (beta chain) occurred many times. Library preparation (for TCRbeta) was performed with unique molecular identifiers. TCRdb re-analysed the PCR reads in MiXCR, keeping a single row per CDR3 protein. The sample lists about 610,000 distinct CDR3 sequences, roughly a tenth occurring once. These data come from a study of T-cell reconstitution after alpha-beta-depleted transplantation in children. The V gene's germline CDR1 is SGDLS and CDR2 YYNGEE. Trimming removed 2 bases at V and 4 bases at J, with 10 bases between. This CDR3 is 14 amino acids long. The source of this sequence is a human donor who donated a stem cell graft to a child with acute myeloid leukemia. Sequencing was performed on PBMCs from the stem cell graft donor, taken from the stem cell graft. This chain uses TRBV9 with TRBJ2-1; D not resolved. The CDR3 loop reads CASSVGPSYNEQFF. CDR3 nucleotide sequence: TGTGCCAGCAGCGTTGGCCCTTCTTACAATGAGCAGTTCTTC.